The present T cell receptor (beta chain) was sequenced within a study of blood T cell repertoires in COVID-19. Study processing details: Researchers report that nucleated cell counts were estimated from reference gene primer amplification. Sequencing used immunoSEQ multiplex PCR; TCRdb keeps in-frame clones, though not all of them. V and J calls and clone size are copied from that table; D and trimming were computed from the DNA. In the table there are 450,000 or so clones, 89% of which are singletons. Germline V gives CDR1 KGHSH, CDR2 LQKENI. V shed 3 bases and J 1 base; nucleotides not matched to a gene: 5. This CDR3 is built from 17 residues.

The chain combines TRBV18 with TRBJ1-4; 10 bases line up with TRBD1. Sequences were obtained from peripheral blood. The source of this sequence is a woman aged 35 to 49 with COVID-19, enrolled during active disease. Here the CDR3 DNA reads TGTGCCAGCTCACCTTTCGGACAGGGGGTAACTAATGAAAAACTGTTTTTT. This gives the protein CASSPFGQGVTNEKLFF.